This TCR beta chain derives from a study of T cell changes during pregnancy in multiple sclerosis. Libraries were prepared by immunoSEQ multiplex PCR; TCRdb keeps only in-frame clonotypes and omits some of them. This sample has 70,000 to 80,000 clones; less than 95% occur once, and the top ten carry more than 0.45%. This clone was observed once. V lost 3 bases and J lost 3, with 12 bases in between. The germline gives CDR1 GTSNPN, CDR2 SVGIG (reference sequence). The length of the CDR3 is 13 residues. This chain connects TRBV30 to TRBJ2-7; D not resolved. The sample here was peripheral blood, taken in the third trimester of pregnancy. This receptor was obtained from a female donor with multiple sclerosis, enrolled in a pregnancy study. The DNA for the CDR3 is TGTGCCTGGAGCCAATTGAAGCTCTACGAGCAGTACTTC. Amino acids: CAWSQLKLYEQYF.